This T cell receptor beta chain was profiled in a study of blood T cells in healthy people across ages. The study's findings and limits: There was no known CMV status for donors, so expanded clonotype changes were possibly confounded. Naive T cell percentage showed a strong correlation with the diversity of TCR beta.

PBMCs, at least 7 million per sample, were isolated. Using a J-beta primer mix together with a sample-barcoded 5' primer, a second PCR was run for roughly 7 to 11 cycles. TCRdb passed the 5' RACE reads through MiXCR, listing each CDR3 protein once. Of 1.5 million to 2 million distinct CDR3 sequences in the sample, under 30% were seen once. This CDR3 is 12 amino acids long. The germline CDR1 and CDR2 sequences are SGHDT and YYEEEE. Trimming left V 1 base short and J 12 bases short, with 10 bases between. For this clonotype: Antigen: not known.

The sequencing input was blood. The origin of this receptor is a woman aged 30 to 39 in good health. This chain connects TRBV5-6 to TRBJ1-4, with unresolved D. The CDR3 region is CASSLWRQELFF. The CDR3, as DNA: TGTGCCAGCAGCTTGTGGAGGCAGGAACTGTTTTTT. Looking up the rest from reference TRBV5-6 and TRBJ1-4 gives the full variable domain: DAGVTQSPTHLIKTRGQQVTLRCSPKSGHDTVSWYQQALGQGPQFIFQYYEEEERQRGNFPDRFSGHQFPNYSSELNVNALLLGDSALYLCASSLWRQELFFGSGTQLSVL.